The T cell receptor beta chain under discussion was sequenced for a study of T cell changes during pregnancy in multiple sclerosis. Generated by immunoSEQ multiplex PCR, the TCRdb table keeps only in-frame clones and is missing some. This table holds under 45,000 clones, 94% found once. V was trimmed by 2 bases and J by 2 bases, leaving 10 bases between them. Germline V gene sequence: CDR1 GTSNPN, CDR2 SVGIG (reference sequence). CDR3 size: 13 residues. Sample: CD4+ T cells from peripheral blood mononuclear cells, taken after pregnancy. The V call is TRBV30, the J call TRBJ2-7; D is unclear. This clonotype was sampled from a female donor with multiple sclerosis, enrolled in a pregnancy study. The CDR3 nucleotides are TGTGCCTGGAGTCCTACCCTCACCTACGAGCAGTACTTC. Translation: CAWSPTLTYEQYF.